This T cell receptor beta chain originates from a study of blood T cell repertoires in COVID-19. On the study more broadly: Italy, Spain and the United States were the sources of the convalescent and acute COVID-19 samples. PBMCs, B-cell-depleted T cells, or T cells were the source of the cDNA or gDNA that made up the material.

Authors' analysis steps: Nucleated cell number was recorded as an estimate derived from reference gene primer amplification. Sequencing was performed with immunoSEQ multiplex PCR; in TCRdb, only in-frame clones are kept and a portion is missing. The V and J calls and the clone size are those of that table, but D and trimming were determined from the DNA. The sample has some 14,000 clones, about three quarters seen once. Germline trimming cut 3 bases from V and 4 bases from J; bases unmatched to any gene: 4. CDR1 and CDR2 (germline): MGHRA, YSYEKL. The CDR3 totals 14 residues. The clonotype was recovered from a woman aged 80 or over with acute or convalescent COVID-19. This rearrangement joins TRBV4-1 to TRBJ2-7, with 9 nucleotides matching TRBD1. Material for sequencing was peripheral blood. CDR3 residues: CASSHPGQGYEQYF. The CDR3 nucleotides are TGCGCCAGCAGCCACCCGGGACAGGGTTACGAGCAGTACTTC.